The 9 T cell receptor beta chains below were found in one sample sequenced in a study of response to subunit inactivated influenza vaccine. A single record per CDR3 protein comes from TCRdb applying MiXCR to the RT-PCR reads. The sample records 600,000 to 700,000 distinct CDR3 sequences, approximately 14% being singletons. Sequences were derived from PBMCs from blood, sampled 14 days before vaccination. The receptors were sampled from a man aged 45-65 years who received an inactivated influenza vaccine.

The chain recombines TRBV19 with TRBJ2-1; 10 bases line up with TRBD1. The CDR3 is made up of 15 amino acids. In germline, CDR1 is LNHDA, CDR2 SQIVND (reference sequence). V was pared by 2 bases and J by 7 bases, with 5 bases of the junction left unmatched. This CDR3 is CASSIRQGARNEQFF. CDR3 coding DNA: TGTGCCAGTAGTATACGACAGGGGGCGCGAAATGAGCAGTTCTTC.

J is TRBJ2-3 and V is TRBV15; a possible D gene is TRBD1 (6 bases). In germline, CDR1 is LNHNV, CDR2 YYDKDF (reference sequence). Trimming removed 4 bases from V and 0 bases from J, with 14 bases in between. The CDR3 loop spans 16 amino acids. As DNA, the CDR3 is TGTGCCACCAGCAACCCGACAGGCTCTAGCACAGATACGCAGTATTTT. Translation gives CATSNPTGSSTDTQYF. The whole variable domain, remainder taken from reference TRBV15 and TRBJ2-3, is DAMVIQNPRYQVTQFGKPVTLSCSQTLNHNVMYWYQQKSSQAPKLLFHYYDKDFNNEADTPDNFQSRRPNTSFCFLDIRSPGLGDTAMYLCATSNPTGSSTDTQYFGPGTRLTVL.

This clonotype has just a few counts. The CDR3 DNA is TGTGCCAGCAGATCTAGCGGGAATTACAATGAGCAGTTCTTC. This translates into CASRSSGNYNEQFF. The gene calls are TRBV12-3 or TRBV12-4 and TRBJ2-1; 9 bases match TRBD2. The CDR3 length is 14 residues. V lost 6 bases, J lost 4 bases, and 4 bases stayed unmatched.

CDR3 nucleotide sequence: TGTGCCAGCTTTGATGGGGCGGGGACTGAAGCTTTCTTT. Amino acids: CASFDGAGTEAFF. The rearrangement uses TRBV7-9 and TRBJ1-1; a weak D match, TRBD1 (5 bases). Germline V lookup: CDR1 SEHNR, CDR2 FQNEAQ (reference sequence). The CDR3 is 13 residues long. With 8 bases removed from V and 5 bases from J, the gap between germline ends came to 15 bases.

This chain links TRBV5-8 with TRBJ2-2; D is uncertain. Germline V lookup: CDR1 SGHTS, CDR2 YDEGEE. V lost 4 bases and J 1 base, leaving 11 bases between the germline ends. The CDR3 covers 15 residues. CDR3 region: CASSPEWGNTGELFF. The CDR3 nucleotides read TGTGCCAGCAGCCCTGAATGGGGGAACACCGGGGAGCTGTTTTTT.

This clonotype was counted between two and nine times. CDR3: CSGRTGVGEAFF. The CDR3 coding sequence is TGCAGCGGTCGTACGGGGGTAGGTGAAGCTTTCTTT. This chain joins TRBV29-1 and TRBJ1-1; possible D gene TRBD1, 5 bases. Per the germline V gene, CDR1 is SQVTM and CDR2 is ANQGSEA. The CDR3 has 12 amino acids. The V end was cut by 7 bases, the J end by 7 bases, with 16 bases between. Filled out from reference TRBV29-1 and TRBJ1-1, the complete variable domain reads SAVISQKPSRDICQRGTSLTIQCQVDSQVTMMFWYRQQPGQSLTLIATANQGSEATYESGFVIDKFPISRPNLTFSTLTVSNMSPEDSSIYLCSGRTGVGEAFFGQGTRLTVV.

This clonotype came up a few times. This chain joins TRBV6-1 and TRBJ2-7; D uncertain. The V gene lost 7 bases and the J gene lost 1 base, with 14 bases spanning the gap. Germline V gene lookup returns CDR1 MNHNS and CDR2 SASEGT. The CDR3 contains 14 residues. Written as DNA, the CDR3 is TGTGCCAGCATCAAGGACGGTGGATCCTACGAGCAGTACTTC. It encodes CASIKDGGSYEQYF.

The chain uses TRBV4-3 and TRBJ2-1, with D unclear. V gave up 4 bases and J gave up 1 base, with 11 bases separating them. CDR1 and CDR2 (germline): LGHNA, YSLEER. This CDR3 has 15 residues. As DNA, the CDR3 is TGCGCCAGCAGCCCTATGACTGGGTCCTACAATGAGCAGTTCTTC. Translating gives CASSPMTGSYNEQFF.

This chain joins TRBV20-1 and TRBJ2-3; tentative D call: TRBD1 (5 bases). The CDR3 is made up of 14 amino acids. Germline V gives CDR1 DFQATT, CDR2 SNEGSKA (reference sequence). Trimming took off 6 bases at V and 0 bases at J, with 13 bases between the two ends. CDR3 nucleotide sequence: TGCAGTGCCCCAGGGTCGGCTAGCACAGATACGCAGTATTTT. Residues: CSAPGSASTDTQYF.